These 9 T cell receptor beta chains came from one sample sequenced in a study of PD-L1 blockade in urothelial cancer. The table came from immunoSEQ multiplex PCR; TCRdb's copy has only in-frame clones and leaves some out. The sample carries around 38,000 clones, 86% recorded once. Time point meaning: peripheral blood 6 weeks after treatment start. The material sequenced was PBMCs, taken around atezolizumab (anti-PD-L1) treatment. These receptors were obtained from a man aged 55 to 70 with urothelial cancer.

The V gene is TRBV7-9, the J gene TRBJ2-5, with 9 nucleotides matching TRBD1. The CDR3 covers 15 residues. The trim removed 4 bases at V and 3 bases at J, leaving 6 bases unmatched. From germline, CDR1 is SEHNR and CDR2 FQNEAQ (reference sequence). CDR3 coding DNA: TGTGCCAGCAGCTCCCGGACAGGGGACGAAGAGACCCAGTACTTC. It is translated as CASSSRTGDEETQYF.

Comment on this clone: This CDR3 is also generated by other DNA sequences in the sample. Here the CDR3 reads CASSLAGSYEQYF. The CDR3 DNA is TGCGCCAGCAGCTTGGCGGGATCCTACGAGCAGTACTTC. This chain uses TRBV5-1 with TRBJ2-7; D possibly corresponds to TRBD2 (5 bases). Germline CDR1 and CDR2: SGHRS and YFSETQ. The germline V and J ends were trimmed by 0 bases and 1 base, with 5 bases remaining between them. The CDR3 is made up of 13 amino acids.

This clone was seen once. The rearrangement uses TRBV4-2 and TRBJ1-2; TRBD1 might be the D (6 bases). CDR1 and CDR2 (germline): LGHNA, YNFKEQ. The CDR3 has 15 residues. The V and J ends lost 0 bases and 2 bases respectively, with 10 bases between them. CDR3 residues: CASSQEAGANYGYTF. CDR3 nucleotides: TGTGCCAGCAGCCAAGAGGCGGGGGCGAACTATGGCTACACCTTC.

V and J are TRBV30 and TRBJ1-4; 11 bases agree with TRBD1. This CDR3 spans 15 amino acids. The ends lost 0 bases at V and 8 bases at J; junction bases unmatched: 5. Germline V gene sequence: CDR1 GTSNPN, CDR2 SVGIG (reference sequence). CDR3 sequence: CAWSVQRTGGEKLFF. The CDR3, as DNA: TGTGCCTGGAGTGTACAAAGGACAGGGGGCGAAAAACTGTTTTTT.

V usage is TRBV12-5 and J usage is TRBJ2-5, with TRBD2 as a possible D gene (7 bases). Between the trimmed V and J ends, which lost 0 bases and 5 bases, there was a span of 13 bases. Germline V gene sequence: CDR1 LGHNT, CDR2 FRNRAP. This CDR3 is 15 amino acids long. The CDR3 nucleotides read TGTGCTAGTGGTTTGGTACGGGGGGCGAGGGAGACCCAGTACTTC. This codes for CASGLVRGARETQYF.

This clone is a singleton in its sample. V gene TRBV6-1 combines with J gene TRBJ2-7; 14 positions match TRBD2. V was clipped by 8 bases and J by 4 bases; unmatched bases: 7. The germline V gene encodes CDR1 MNHNS and CDR2 SASEGT. The CDR3 runs 15 residues. CDR3 in amino acids: CASGTRLAGGYEQYF. CDR3 coding DNA: TGTGCCAGCGGGACAAGACTAGCGGGGGGGTACGAGCAGTACTTC.

The chain couples TRBV18 to TRBJ1-1, with TRBD1 matching over 7 bases. V lost 4 bases, J lost 0 bases, and 14 bases stayed unmatched. This CDR3 contains 18 residues. CDR1 is KGHSH, CDR2 LQKENI, per germline. The chain's CDR3 is CASSRAMGQPSMNTEAFF. The CDR3 nucleotides are TGTGCCAGCTCACGCGCTATGGGACAGCCTAGTATGAACACTGAAGCTTTCTTT.

The chain has TRBV10-1 and TRBJ2-7; the match to TRBD2 covers 7 bases. After removal of 2 bases from V and 6 bases from J, the junction contained 4 bases not matched to a gene. Germline V gives CDR1 WNHNN, CDR2 SYGVQD (reference sequence). This CDR3 has 13 residues. The CDR3 reads CASSERPGGEQYF. The DNA for the CDR3 is TGCGCCAGCAGTGAGCGGCCGGGGGGCGAGCAGTACTTC.

This chain uses TRBV11-2 with TRBJ1-3, with 7 bases fitting TRBD1. Germline lookup yields CDR1 SGHAT and CDR2 FQNNGV. The V segment lost 5 bases and the J segment 7 bases; nucleotides outside the gene matches: 5. The CDR3 has 13 amino acids. In nucleotides, the CDR3 is TGTGCCAGCAGCAGAGACAGGGCTAACACCATATATTTT. Translated: CASSRDRANTIYF.